A selection of T cell receptor beta chains follows, all from one sample in a study of T-cell reconstitution after alpha-beta-depleted transplantation in children. TCRdb redid the calling of the PCR reads with MiXCR, one entry per CDR3 protein. The sample shows about 1,000,000 distinct CDR3 sequences, roughly 29% of them seen only once. This specimen consisted of PBMCs, mostly from graft donor cells, obtained 360 days after TCRalphabeta/CD19-depleted stem cell transplant. The receptors derive from a boy less than two years old who had a stem cell transplant for SCID, so the T cells may come from the graft donor. Each CDR3 is given with its conserved first and last residue. Each record gives: D gene, clone size, CDR3 length, V gene, J gene, CDR3 DNA, CDR3 protein. The D gene is left open where the match is weak. The listing skips clone size in some rows; elsewhere it reads once, few, many or a size class.

d_gene: .
abundance: .
len: 17
v_gene: TRBV7-9
j_gene: TRBJ1-1
CDR3nt: TGTGCCAGCAGCTCAACTGGTGGGGCATCGTTAAACACTGAAGCTTTCTTT
CDR3aa: CASSSTGGASLNTEAFF

d_gene: .
abundance: few
len: 15
v_gene: TRBV7-9
j_gene: TRBJ1-3
CDR3nt: TGTGCCAGCAGCCCCCCAAGTACCTCTGGAAACACCATATATTTT
CDR3aa: CASSPPSTSGNTIYF

d_gene: .
abundance: few
len: 14
v_gene: TRBV28
j_gene: TRBJ2-5
CDR3nt: TGTGCCAGCAGCGGAGTAGTAAGGCGAGAGACCCAGTACTTC
CDR3aa: CASSGVVRRETQYF

d_gene: .
abundance: .
len: 17
v_gene: TRBV15
j_gene: TRBJ2-1
CDR3nt: TGTGCCACCAGCAGAGATGATCCGGCCTTCGGGCGTAATGAGCAGTTCTTC
CDR3aa: CATSRDDPAFGRNEQFF

d_gene: .
abundance: .
len: 15
v_gene: TRBV7-9
j_gene: TRBJ2-1
CDR3nt: TGTGCCAGCAGCTTAGCTCCCCGAAACTACAATGAGCAGTTCTTC
CDR3aa: CASSLAPRNYNEQFF

d_gene: TRBD2
abundance: few
len: 14
v_gene: TRBV5-1
j_gene: TRBJ2-7
CDR3nt: TGCGCCAGCGGGACTAGCGGTGGTTCCCACGAGCAGTACTTC
CDR3aa: CASGTSGGSHEQYF

d_gene: TRBD1
abundance: few
len: 15
v_gene: TRBV20-1
j_gene: TRBJ2-7
CDR3nt: TGCAGTGCTATGAGCCGGGACAGGAGCTCCTACGAGCAGTACTTC
CDR3aa: CSAMSRDRSSYEQYF

d_gene: TRBD1
abundance: .
len: 14
v_gene: TRBV20-1
j_gene: TRBJ2-7
CDR3nt: TGCAGTGCTAGTTTCCAGACAGGGGGCTACGAGCAGTACTTC
CDR3aa: CSASFQTGGYEQYF

d_gene: .
abundance: .
len: 15
v_gene: TRBV5-1
j_gene: TRBJ2-5
CDR3nt: TGCGCCAGCAGCTGGACCGTGGGGTTGGTAGAGACCCAGTACTTC
CDR3aa: CASSWTVGLVETQYF

d_gene: TRBD1
abundance: .
len: 17
v_gene: TRBV7-9
j_gene: TRBJ2-5
CDR3nt: TGTGCCAGCAGCTTTCAGAGACAAAGGGACAGGGGAGAGACCCAGTACTTC
CDR3aa: CASSFQRQRDRGETQYF

d_gene: .
abundance: .
len: 15
v_gene: TRBV18
j_gene: TRBJ2-3
CDR3nt: TGTGCCAGCTCACCACTAAACACAGGTGCAGATACGCAGTATTTT
CDR3aa: CASSPLNTGADTQYF

d_gene: .
abundance: few
len: 10
v_gene: TRBV29-1
j_gene: TRBJ2-3
CDR3nt: TGCAGCGTTGAGACAGATACGCAGTATTTT
CDR3aa: CSVETDTQYF

d_gene: .
abundance: few
len: 13
v_gene: TRBV11-2
j_gene: TRBJ2-1
CDR3nt: TGTGCCAGCAGCTTATACCCTTGGGATGAGCAGTTCTTC
CDR3aa: CASSLYPWDEQFF

d_gene: .
abundance: .
len: 15
v_gene: TRBV2
j_gene: TRBJ1-5
CDR3nt: TGTGCCAGCAGTGATAACTTTCAGGGTTATCAGCCCCAGCATTTT
CDR3aa: CASSDNFQGYQPQHF

d_gene: .
abundance: few
len: 15
v_gene: TRBV5-1
j_gene: TRBJ2-1
CDR3nt: TGCGCCAGCAGCTTTACTAGTGGGACTGGCAATGAGCAGTTCTTC
CDR3aa: CASSFTSGTGNEQFF

d_gene: TRBD2
abundance: .
len: 16
v_gene: TRBV15
j_gene: TRBJ2-1
CDR3nt: TGTGCCACCAGCACCGGGACTAGCGGGGGGTACAATGAGCAGTTCTTC
CDR3aa: CATSTGTSGGYNEQFF

d_gene: .
abundance: few
len: 13
v_gene: TRBV6-2/TRBV6-3
j_gene: TRBJ2-7
CDR3nt: TGTGCCAGCAGCCCCAACCATTACGAAGGGCAGTACTTC
CDR3aa: CASSPNHYEGQYF

d_gene: .
abundance: few
len: 13
v_gene: TRBV28
j_gene: TRBJ2-1
CDR3nt: TGTGCCAGCAGTTTATTGGCGGAGGCTGAGCAGTTCTTC
CDR3aa: CASSLLAEAEQFF

d_gene: .
abundance: .
len: 17
v_gene: TRBV14
j_gene: TRBJ2-3
CDR3nt: TGTGCCAGCAGCCCCACTTGGTCGGGAGCCTTCACAGATACGCAGTATTTT
CDR3aa: CASSPTWSGAFTDTQYF

d_gene: .
abundance: .
len: 10
v_gene: TRBV24-1
j_gene: TRBJ2-1
CDR3nt: TGTGCCACCGCCTACAATGAGCAGTTCTTC
CDR3aa: CATAYNEQFF

d_gene: .
abundance: .
len: 19
v_gene: TRBV25-1
j_gene: TRBJ1-2
CDR3nt: TGTGCCAGCAACGAGGCGTCCCCGGGACACAGGTTGAGAAGCTATGGCTACACCTTC
CDR3aa: CASNEASPGHRLRSYGYTF

d_gene: TRBD1
abundance: .
len: 17
v_gene: TRBV10-1
j_gene: TRBJ2-1
CDR3nt: TGCGCCAGCAGTGAGCGGGGGACAGGGGGTTGGTACAATGAGCAGTTCTTC
CDR3aa: CASSERGTGGWYNEQFF

d_gene: .
abundance: .
len: 14
v_gene: TRBV6-1
j_gene: TRBJ1-1
CDR3nt: TGTGCCAGCAGTCAAGCGCAAGGACCGCCTGAAGCTTTCTTT
CDR3aa: CASSQAQGPPEAFF

d_gene: TRBD1
abundance: .
len: 13
v_gene: TRBV20-1
j_gene: TRBJ1-2
CDR3nt: TGCAGTGCCCAGGGACAGGGCGTACCCTCGAGCACCTTC
CDR3aa: CSAQGQGVPSSTF

d_gene: TRBD2
abundance: .
len: 17
v_gene: TRBV20-1
j_gene: TRBJ2-7
CDR3nt: TGCAGTGCTAGAGATCGACGGACTAGCTCCGGGGTTGACGAGCAGTACTTC
CDR3aa: CSARDRRTSSGVDEQYF

d_gene: TRBD2
abundance: .
len: 15
v_gene: TRBV7-6
j_gene: TRBJ2-3
CDR3nt: TGTGCCAGCAGCCGACTAGCTTCCGCGTCAGATACGCAGTATTTT
CDR3aa: CASSRLASASDTQYF

d_gene: .
abundance: .
len: 14
v_gene: TRBV7-9
j_gene: TRBJ1-2
CDR3nt: TGTGCCAGCAGGTCCGCATGGTGGCCCTATGGCTACACCTTC
CDR3aa: CASRSAWWPYGYTF

d_gene: TRBD1
abundance: few
len: 17
v_gene: TRBV6-2/TRBV6-3
j_gene: TRBJ1-6
CDR3nt: TGTGCCAGCACCAACGGGGCCACAGGGGGCTCGCATTCACCCCTCCACTTT
CDR3aa: CASTNGATGGSHSPLHF

d_gene: TRBD1
abundance: few
len: 16
v_gene: TRBV20-1
j_gene: TRBJ2-1
CDR3nt: TGCAGTGCTAGAGTTGGGACAGGGGCCTCCTACAATGAGCAGTTCTTC
CDR3aa: CSARVGTGASYNEQFF

d_gene: .
abundance: few
len: 15
v_gene: TRBV7-8
j_gene: TRBJ1-1
CDR3nt: TGTGCCAGCAGCTTAGTTAGGGGGGTACAAACTGAAGCTTTCTTT
CDR3aa: CASSLVRGVQTEAFF

d_gene: .
abundance: .
len: 14
v_gene: TRBV6-5
j_gene: TRBJ2-5
CDR3nt: TGTGCCAGCAGTTACTCAGGGGGGGAGCAGACCCAGTACTTC
CDR3aa: CASSYSGGEQTQYF

d_gene: .
abundance: few
len: 12
v_gene: TRBV14
j_gene: TRBJ2-5
CDR3nt: TGTGCCAGCAGCCCCGATGAAGAGACCCAGTACTTC
CDR3aa: CASSPDEETQYF

d_gene: TRBD1
abundance: few
len: 15
v_gene: TRBV29-1
j_gene: TRBJ2-7
CDR3nt: TGCAGCGTTGAACGGACAGGAAGGGGAACCTACGAGCAGTACTTC
CDR3aa: CSVERTGRGTYEQYF

d_gene: TRBD1
abundance: .
len: 14
v_gene: TRBV24-1
j_gene: TRBJ1-1
CDR3nt: TGTGCCACCAGACAGACAGGGACGAACACTGAAGCTTTCTTT
CDR3aa: CATRQTGTNTEAFF

d_gene: .
abundance: .
len: 14
v_gene: TRBV10-3
j_gene: TRBJ1-1
CDR3nt: TGTGCCACCGAAACTCGGGAGGGGGTGGCGGCAGCTTTCTTT
CDR3aa: CATETREGVAAAFF

d_gene: .
abundance: few
len: 15
v_gene: TRBV5-1
j_gene: TRBJ2-1
CDR3nt: TGCGCCAGCAGCTTGGGGGGCTTTCAGTTCAATGAGCAGTTCTTC
CDR3aa: CASSLGGFQFNEQFF

d_gene: .
abundance: .
len: 19
v_gene: TRBV6-4
j_gene: TRBJ2-5
CDR3nt: TGTGCCAGCAGTCCCCAGGCCCGGGCCCTCGGAAGCGGACAAGAGACCCAGTACTTC
CDR3aa: CASSPQARALGSGQETQYF

d_gene: .
abundance: .
len: 12
v_gene: TRBV20-1
j_gene: TRBJ2-1
CDR3nt: TGCAGTGCTAGAGAGGACCGAGGTGAGCAGTTCTTC
CDR3aa: CSAREDRGEQFF

d_gene: .
abundance: .
len: 17
v_gene: TRBV12-3/TRBV12-4
j_gene: TRBJ2-1
CDR3nt: TGTGCCAGCAGTTTTGGGGCAAGAAGAAAGAGAAACAATGAGCAGTTCTTC
CDR3aa: CASSFGARRKRNNEQFF

d_gene: .
abundance: .
len: 14
v_gene: TRBV28
j_gene: TRBJ1-5
CDR3nt: TGTGCCAGCAGGGGCGCGGATAGCAATCAGCCCCAGCATTTT
CDR3aa: CASRGADSNQPQHF

d_gene: TRBD2
abundance: few
len: 18
v_gene: TRBV19
j_gene: TRBJ2-1
CDR3nt: TGTGCCACAACCGCCGGGACTAGCTTCTTTCGTGTATCCAATGAGCAGTTCTTC
CDR3aa: CATTAGTSFFRVSNEQFF

d_gene: TRBD2
abundance: few
len: 15
v_gene: TRBV19
j_gene: TRBJ2-1
CDR3nt: TGTGCCAGTAGTATTAGGCGCGGGGGGGCATCGGAGCAGTTCTTC
CDR3aa: CASSIRRGGASEQFF

d_gene: TRBD1
abundance: few
len: 14
v_gene: TRBV7-2
j_gene: TRBJ2-3
CDR3nt: TGTGCCAGCAGCTTGCAGGGGGAGACAGATACGCAGTATTTT
CDR3aa: CASSLQGETDTQYF

d_gene: .
abundance: .
len: 15
v_gene: TRBV28
j_gene: TRBJ1-4
CDR3nt: TGTGCCAGCAGCCAGCCGGGACTCAGTAATGAAAAACTGTTTTTT
CDR3aa: CASSQPGLSNEKLFF

d_gene: .
abundance: few
len: 14
v_gene: TRBV29-1
j_gene: TRBJ2-1
CDR3nt: TGCAGCGTACCGGATGGGTTCTCCTACAATGAGCAGTTCTTC
CDR3aa: CSVPDGFSYNEQFF

d_gene: TRBD2
abundance: .
len: 16
v_gene: TRBV4-2
j_gene: TRBJ2-7
CDR3nt: TGTGCCAGCAGCCGTGCTAGCGGGGGGAGGTCCTACGAGCAGTACTTC
CDR3aa: CASSRASGGRSYEQYF

d_gene: TRBD1
abundance: many
len: 17
v_gene: TRBV12-3/TRBV12-4
j_gene: TRBJ2-1
CDR3nt: TGTGCCAGCAGTTCTACAGGGGCCCTACCCCTAGACAATGAGCAGTTCTTC
CDR3aa: CASSSTGALPLDNEQFF

d_gene: TRBD1
abundance: .
len: 16
v_gene: TRBV4-1
j_gene: TRBJ2-1
CDR3nt: TGCGCCAGCAGCACCCGACAGGGTCACTCCTACAATGAGCAGTTCTTC
CDR3aa: CASSTRQGHSYNEQFF

d_gene: .
abundance: once
len: 13
v_gene: TRBV29-1
j_gene: TRBJ2-3
CDR3nt: TGCAGCGTTCGGGGGGCGAGGGCAGATACGCAGTATTTT
CDR3aa: CSVRGARADTQYF

d_gene: TRBD2
abundance: many
len: 15
v_gene: TRBV5-1
j_gene: TRBJ2-1
CDR3nt: TGCGCCAGCAGCTTGAGCGGGGACTATTACAATGAGCAGTTCTTC
CDR3aa: CASSLSGDYYNEQFF

d_gene: .
abundance: .
len: 15
v_gene: TRBV7-3
j_gene: TRBJ2-1
CDR3nt: TGTGCCAGCAGCTCCGAAACGAGGCTCTACAATGAGCAGTTCTTC
CDR3aa: CASSSETRLYNEQFF

d_gene: .
abundance: .
len: 14
v_gene: TRBV10-2
j_gene: TRBJ2-3
CDR3nt: TGCGCCAGCAGTGAAGCGGTGGCCACAGATACGCAGTATTTT
CDR3aa: CASSEAVATDTQYF